The 5 T cell receptor beta chains in this list originate from one sample, sequenced in a study of cytomegalovirus exposure and HLA in healthy donors. The primer mix had 60 Vbeta and 13 Jbeta primers. Assay: immunoSEQ multiplex PCR; the TCRdb copy retains only in-frame clones and omits some. The sample carries 160,000 or so clones, approximately 85% recorded once. The sequenced material came from PBMCs. Receptor source: a man aged 45-60 years in good health and CMV-seropositive.

This clone was detected a few times. This is likely a read error, given that the CDR3 carries no conserved phenylalanine or tryptophan at its end. No DNA is shown, since the ends of the CDR3 on it are uncertain; the CDR3 is the one TCRdb lists. The chain employs TRBV28 and TRBJ2-7; the listed D gene, TRBD1, was not tested against the DNA. The CDR3 sequence runs 11 residues, both termini included. Germline V gene sequence: CDR1 MDHEN, CDR2 SYDVKM. The CDR3: CASSLKGQGWI.

This clone was recorded once. V gene TRBV12-5 combines with J gene TRBJ2-1; 12 nucleotides match TRBD2. The CDR3 is 16 amino acids. Germline values: CDR1 LGHNT, CDR2 FRNRAP. V lost 4 bases, J lost 6 bases, and 7 bases stayed unmatched. In nucleotides, the CDR3 is TGTGCTAGTGGTTCTCTAGCGGGAGGGCCGGGCAATGAGCAGTTCTTC. This codes for CASGSLAGGPGNEQFF.

V gene TRBV5-1 combines with J gene TRBJ1-4; 7 bases are shared with TRBD1. The CDR3 is 17 residues long. Germline V gene sequence: CDR1 SGHRS, CDR2 YFSETQ. V gave up 5 bases and J gave up 2 bases; unmatched junction bases: 12. CDR3 in amino acids: CASRTGQVPITNEKLFF. As DNA, the CDR3 is TGCGCCAGCAGGACTGGACAGGTCCCGATCACTAATGAAAAACTGTTTTTT.

The chain has TRBV5-1 and TRBJ1-4; no definite D call. CDR1 and CDR2 from the germline V gene are SGHRS and YFSETQ. The CDR3 spans 15 residues. V lost 4 bases to trimming and J lost 4 bases, with 14 bases between them. The CDR3 reads CASSLRGEGNEKLFF. Written as DNA, the CDR3 is TGCGCCAGCAGCCTACGGGGAGAGGGTAATGAAAAACTGTTTTTT.

J is TRBJ1-4 and V is TRBV5-6, with no clear D. From germline, CDR1 is SGHDT and CDR2 YYEEEE. V was pared by 0 bases and J by 7 bases, with 10 bases between. CDR3 length: 14 residues. In DNA form, the CDR3 reads TGTGCCAGCAGCTTGGGGCCCCCGGGTGAAAAACTGTTTTTT. Amino acids: CASSLGPPGEKLFF.